This TCR beta chain originates from a study of blood T cell repertoires in COVID-19. The CDR3 totals 17 residues. The germline CDR1 and CDR2 sequences are LGHNA and YSLEER. V was shortened by 0 bases and J by 2 bases, with 14 bases between the two germline ends. Study processing details: Nucleated cell number was recorded as an estimate derived from reference gene primer amplification. Assay used: immunoSEQ multiplex PCR; TCRdb lists only in-frame clones, some missing. Clone size and the V and J calls come from that table; the DNA yielded D and trimming. In the table there are 40,000 or so clones, roughly 89% of which are singletons.

J is TRBJ1-5 and V is TRBV4-3; D is possibly TRBD1 (5 bases). The sequenced material came from peripheral blood. The sequence came from a human donor in a cohort sampled during active COVID-19. DNA of the CDR3: TGCGCCAGCAGCCAAGATCTTGGGGGGGATGGCAATCAGCCCCAGCATTTT. This translates into CASSQDLGGDGNQPQHF.